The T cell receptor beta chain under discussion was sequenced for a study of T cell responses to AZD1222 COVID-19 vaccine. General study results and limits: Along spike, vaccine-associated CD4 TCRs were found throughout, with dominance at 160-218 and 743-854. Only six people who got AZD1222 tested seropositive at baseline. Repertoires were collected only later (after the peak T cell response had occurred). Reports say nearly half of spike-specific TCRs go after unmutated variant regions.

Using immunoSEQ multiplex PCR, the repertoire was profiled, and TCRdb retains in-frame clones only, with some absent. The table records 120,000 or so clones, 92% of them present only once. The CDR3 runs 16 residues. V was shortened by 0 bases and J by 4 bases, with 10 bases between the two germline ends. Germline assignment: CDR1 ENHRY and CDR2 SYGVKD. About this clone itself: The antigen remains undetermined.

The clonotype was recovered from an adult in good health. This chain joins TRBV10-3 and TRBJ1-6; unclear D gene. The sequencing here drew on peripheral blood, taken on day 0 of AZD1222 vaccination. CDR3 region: CAISESPGEYNSPLHF. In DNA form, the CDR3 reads TGTGCCATCAGTGAGTCACCGGGAGAGTATAATTCACCCCTCCACTTT.